The subject of this entry is one TCR beta chain. The data were obtained in a study of blood T cell repertoires in COVID-19. Measured with immunoSEQ multiplex PCR; TCRdb has only the in-frame clones, and not every one. The repertoire includes some 220,000 clones, around 89% of them detected once, and 3.5% sits in the top ten. The CDR3 sequence is 14 residues long. The V segment lost 3 bases and the J segment 7 bases; nucleotides outside the gene matches: 4. CDR1 is SGHVS, CDR2 FQNEAQ, per germline. Sequenced: PBMCs or T cells enriched from blood (not recorded which). The receptor was derived from a woman aged 18-29 years in a cohort exposed to, infected with or recovered from COVID-19 (not recorded which). This chain joins TRBV7-8 and TRBJ1-5; 9 bases fit TRBD1. The CDR3 region is CASSLETGGQPQHF. For the CDR3, the DNA is TGTGCCAGCAGCTTGGAGACAGGGGGACAGCCCCAGCATTTT.